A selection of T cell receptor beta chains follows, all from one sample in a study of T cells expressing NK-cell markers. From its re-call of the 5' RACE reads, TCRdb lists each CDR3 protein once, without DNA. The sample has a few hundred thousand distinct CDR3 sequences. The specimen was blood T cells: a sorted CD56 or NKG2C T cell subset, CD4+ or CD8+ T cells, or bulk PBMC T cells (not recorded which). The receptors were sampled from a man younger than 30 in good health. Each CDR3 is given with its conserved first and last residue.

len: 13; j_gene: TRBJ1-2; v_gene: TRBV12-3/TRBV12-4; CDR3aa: CASSPSSNYGYTF
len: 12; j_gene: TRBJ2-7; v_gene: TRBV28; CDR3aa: CASRLGGYEQYF
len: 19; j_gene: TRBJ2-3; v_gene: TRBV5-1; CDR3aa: CASSLFIGTLSVGTDTQYF
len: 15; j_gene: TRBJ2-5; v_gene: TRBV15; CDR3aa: CATSRDKTGPKTQYF
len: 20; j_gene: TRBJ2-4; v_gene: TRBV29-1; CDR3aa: CSTTGGFWELCLPAKNIQYF
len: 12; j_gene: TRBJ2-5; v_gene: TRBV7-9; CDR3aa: CASRQGGETQYF
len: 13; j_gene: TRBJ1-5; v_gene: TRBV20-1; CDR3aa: CSVLGRSNQPQHF
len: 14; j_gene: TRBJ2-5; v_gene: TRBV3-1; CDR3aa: CASSQPGLQETQYF
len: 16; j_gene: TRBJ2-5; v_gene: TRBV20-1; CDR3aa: CSARGMRGESQETQYF
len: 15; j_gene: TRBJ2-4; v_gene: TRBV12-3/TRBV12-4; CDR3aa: CATDPQEPQGNIQYF
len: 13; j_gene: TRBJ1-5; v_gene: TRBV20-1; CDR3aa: CSARDRRVQPQHF
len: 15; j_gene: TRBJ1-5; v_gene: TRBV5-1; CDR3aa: CASSLGDSSWQPQHF
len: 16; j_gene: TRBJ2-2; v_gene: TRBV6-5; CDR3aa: CASSYSTGSGTGELFF
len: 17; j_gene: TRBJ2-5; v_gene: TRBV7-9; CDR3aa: CASSSNPGLVSQETQYF
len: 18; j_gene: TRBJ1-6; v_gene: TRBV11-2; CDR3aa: CASSLFYRGSSYNSPLHF
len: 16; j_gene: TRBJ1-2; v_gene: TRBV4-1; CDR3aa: CASSQEVRSRLGGYTF
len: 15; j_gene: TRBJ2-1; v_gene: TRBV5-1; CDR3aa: CASSLQGLAYNEQFF
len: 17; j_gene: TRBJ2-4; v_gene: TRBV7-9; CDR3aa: CASSLEDRGLPKNIQYF
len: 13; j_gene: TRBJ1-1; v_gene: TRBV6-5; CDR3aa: CASSSPGNTEAFF
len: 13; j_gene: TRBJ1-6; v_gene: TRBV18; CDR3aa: CAASLSVNSPLHF
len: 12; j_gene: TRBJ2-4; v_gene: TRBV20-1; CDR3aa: CSVGVAKNIQYF
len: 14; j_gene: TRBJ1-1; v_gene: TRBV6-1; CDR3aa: CASSLKDRNTEAFF
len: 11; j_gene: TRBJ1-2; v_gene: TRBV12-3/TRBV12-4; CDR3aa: CASSRDYGYTF
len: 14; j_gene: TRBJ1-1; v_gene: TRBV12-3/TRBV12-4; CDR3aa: CASSRVVGSTEAFF
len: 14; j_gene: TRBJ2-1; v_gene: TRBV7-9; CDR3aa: CASSPPNEWNEQFF
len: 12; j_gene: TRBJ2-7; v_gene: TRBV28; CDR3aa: CASSTQSGEQYF
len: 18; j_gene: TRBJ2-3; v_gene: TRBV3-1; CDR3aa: CASSQRGRRSRPTDTQYF
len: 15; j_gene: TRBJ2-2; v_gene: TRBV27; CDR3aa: CASSYRGRGDGELFF
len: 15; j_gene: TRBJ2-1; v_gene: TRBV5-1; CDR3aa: CASSLGGAGLNEQFF
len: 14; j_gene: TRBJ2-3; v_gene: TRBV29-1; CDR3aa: CSVVPGALTDTQYF
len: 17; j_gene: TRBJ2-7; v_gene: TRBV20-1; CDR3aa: CSAKMLAGGLSPYEQYF
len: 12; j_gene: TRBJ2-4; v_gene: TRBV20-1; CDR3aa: CSADGAVDIQYF
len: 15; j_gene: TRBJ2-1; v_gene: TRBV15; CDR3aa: CATSRSASLRNEQFF
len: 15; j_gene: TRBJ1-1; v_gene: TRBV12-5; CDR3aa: CASAPDRGRGTEAFF
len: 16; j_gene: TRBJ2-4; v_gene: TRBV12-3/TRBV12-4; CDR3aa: CASSFGTPVAKNIQYF
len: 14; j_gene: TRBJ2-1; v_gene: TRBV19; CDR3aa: CASLKQGSYNEQFF
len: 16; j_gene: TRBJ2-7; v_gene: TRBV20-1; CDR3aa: CSASPWRLAGRPEQYF
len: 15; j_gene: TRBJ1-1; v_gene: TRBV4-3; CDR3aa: CASSQREGARGEAFF
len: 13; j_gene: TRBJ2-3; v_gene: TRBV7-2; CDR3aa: CASSPWATDTQYF
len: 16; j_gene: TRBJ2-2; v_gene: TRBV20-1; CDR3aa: CSARGWRQTNTGELFF
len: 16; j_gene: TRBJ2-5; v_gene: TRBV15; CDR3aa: CATSRVRTRGIETQYF
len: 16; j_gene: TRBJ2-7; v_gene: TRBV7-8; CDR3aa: CASSPIASGVPYEQYF
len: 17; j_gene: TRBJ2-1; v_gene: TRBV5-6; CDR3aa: CASSIATGVGSYNEQFF
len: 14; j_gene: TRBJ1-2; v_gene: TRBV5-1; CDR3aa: CASSLAYRRDGYTF
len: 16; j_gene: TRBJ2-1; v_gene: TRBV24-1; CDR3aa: CATSDLGLAGGNEQFF
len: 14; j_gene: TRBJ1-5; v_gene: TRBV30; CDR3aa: CASSAGMGNQPQHF
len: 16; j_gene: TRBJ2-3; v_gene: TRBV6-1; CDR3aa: CASRPTGGLNSDTQYF
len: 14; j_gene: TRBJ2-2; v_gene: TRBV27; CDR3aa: CASKRGLNTGELFF
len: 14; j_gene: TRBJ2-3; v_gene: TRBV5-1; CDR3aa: CASSDYSYTDTQYF
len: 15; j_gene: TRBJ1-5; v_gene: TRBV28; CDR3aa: CASSPNGGVVQPQHF
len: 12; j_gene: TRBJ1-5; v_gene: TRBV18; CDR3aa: CASSPRGQKWHF
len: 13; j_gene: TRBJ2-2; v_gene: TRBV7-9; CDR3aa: CASSLDSTGELFF
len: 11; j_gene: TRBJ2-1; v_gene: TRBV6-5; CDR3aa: CASTWGTEQFF
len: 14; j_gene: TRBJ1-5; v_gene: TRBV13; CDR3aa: CASSLGAANQPQHF